Following are 32 T cell receptor beta chains from one sample sequenced in a study of OX40 agonist ivuxolimab in advanced cancers. Using immunoSEQ multiplex PCR, the repertoire was profiled, and TCRdb retains in-frame clones only, with some absent. The table has 49,000 or so clones, roughly 90% seen once. Sequencing used CD4+ or CD8+ T cells sorted from blood, obtained in a trial of the OX40 agonist ivuxolimab. These TCRs come from an adult with an advanced solid tumor such as melanoma, head and neck, liver or kidney cancer.

The gene calls are TRBV28 and TRBJ2-7; D may be TRBD1 (5 bases). Looked up from germline, CDR1 is MDHEN and CDR2 is SYDVKM. Trimming cost V 6 bases and J 3 bases, with 18 bases left between them. This CDR3 spans 15 amino acids. The CDR3 loop reads CASRSLEGVVYEQYF. The CDR3, as DNA: TGTGCCAGCAGATCGTTAGAAGGGGTCGTCTACGAGCAGTACTTC.

The V gene is TRBV30, the J gene TRBJ1-1, with a tentative D call TRBD1 (5 bases). There are 12 residues in the CDR3. Trimming removed 2 bases from V and 5 bases from J, with 9 bases in between. Germline values: CDR1 GTSNPN, CDR2 SVGIG (reference sequence). CDR3 DNA sequence: TGTGCCTGGAGTTGGGGGAGTACTGAAGCTTTCTTT. Amino acid sequence: CAWSWGSTEAFF.

In its sample, this clone was seen a few times. The chain uses TRBV18 and TRBJ2-7, with D perhaps given as TRBD1 or TRBD2 (5 bases each). Germline CDR1 is KGHSH and CDR2 is LQKENI. This CDR3 has 15 amino acids. Trimming stripped 2 bases from V and 3 bases from J, with 14 bases between. DNA for the CDR3: TGTGCCAGCTCACCAGCGAGGGACCGAATCTACGAGCAGTACTTC. This codes for CASSPARDRIYEQYF.

The V and J genes are TRBV6-5 and TRBJ1-1; D unresolved. This CDR3 is 15 amino acids long. Trimming stripped 0 bases from V and 4 bases from J, with 12 bases between. Germline values: CDR1 MNHEY, CDR2 SVGAGI. CDR3 loop: CASSYSGGVGTEAFF. The CDR3 DNA reads TGTGCCAGCAGTTACTCGGGCGGGGTGGGCACTGAAGCTTTCTTT.

This chain joins TRBV13 and TRBJ1-6; D uncertain. V was pared by 4 bases and J by 7 bases, with 5 bases between. Germline CDR1 is PRHDT and CDR2 is FYEKMQ (reference sequence). The CDR3 extends over 12 amino acids. The CDR3, as DNA: TGTGCCAGCAGCTCTCAAAATTCACCCCTCCACTTT. Protein: CASSSQNSPLHF.

The rearrangement uses TRBV29-1 and TRBJ2-7, with a tentative D call TRBD1 (7 bases). The CDR3 is 15 residues long. Deletions cut 6 bases from V and 4 bases from J, with 22 bases between. CDR1 is SQVTM, CDR2 ANQGSEA, per germline. This CDR3 reads CSVSLVKTGTYEQYF. The CDR3 DNA reads TGCAGCGTCTCCCTGGTTAAGACAGGGACTTACGAGCAGTACTTC.

In DNA, the CDR3 is TGTGCCTGGACTACTGGAAACACCATATATTTT. It is translated as CAWTTGNTIYF. The chain uses TRBV30 and TRBJ1-3; D gene uncertain. This CDR3 is 11 amino acids long. The V end was cut by 4 bases, the J end by 2 bases, with 3 bases between. Germline-derived CDR1 and CDR2 are GTSNPN and SVGIG (reference sequence).

V is TRBV19 and J is TRBJ1-1; D unresolved. Trimming took off 4 bases at V and 8 bases at J, with 11 bases between the two ends. Germline-derived CDR1 and CDR2 are LNHDA and SQIVND (reference sequence). This CDR3 is 12 amino acids long. The CDR3 protein is CASSTGSLEAFF. CDR3 DNA sequence: TGTGCCAGTAGTACAGGATCGCTAGAAGCTTTCTTT.

This sequence joins TRBV4-1 and TRBJ2-7; D remains unclear. V lost 1 base, J lost 4 bases, and 14 bases lay in between. CDR3 length: 15 amino acids. The germline CDR1 and CDR2 sequences are MGHRA and YSYEKL. The CDR3 here is CASSQVADNFYEQYF. The CDR3 nucleotides are TGCGCCAGCAGCCAAGTAGCAGATAACTTTTACGAGCAGTACTTC.

V and J are TRBV9 and TRBJ1-4; TRBD1 matches 7 bases. Per the germline V gene, CDR1 is SGDLS and CDR2 is YYNGEE. V shed 4 bases and J 8 bases; nucleotides not matched to a gene: 11. This CDR3 region has 15 residues. CDR3 protein: CASSPQTGLGEKLFF. CDR3 nucleotide sequence: TGTGCCAGCAGCCCACAGACAGGGTTGGGGGAAAAACTGTTTTTT.

This sequence joins TRBV12-5 and TRBJ2-2; 11 bases align to TRBD2. Trimming at V came to 4 bases and at J to 6 bases, leaving 13 bases not matched to a gene. The CDR3 is 18 residues long. CDR1 is LGHNT and CDR2 is FRNRAP in the germline V gene. The CDR3 DNA reads as TGTGCTAGTGGTTGGGCGGTAGCGGGGGGGCCGTCTGCCGGGGAGCTGTTTTTT. Residues: CASGWAVAGGPSAGELFF.

This chain connects TRBV29-1 to TRBJ1-1; weak D call: TRBD1 (5 bases). The CDR3 covers 13 residues. Germline V lookup: CDR1 SQVTM, CDR2 ANQGSEA. V gave up 5 bases and J gave up 1 base, with 11 bases separating them. CDR3 region: CSVFPGGNTEAFF. The CDR3 DNA reads TGCAGCGTTTTTCCTGGGGGGAACACTGAAGCTTTCTTT.

DNA for the CDR3: TGCAGCGCCCCGGAGATGAACACTGAAGCTTTCTTT. It is translated as CSAPEMNTEAFF. The chain uses TRBV29-1 and TRBJ1-1; D remains unclear. Germline CDR1 SQVTM, CDR2 ANQGSEA. The CDR3 runs to 12 residues. V lost 7 bases, J lost 0 bases, and 9 bases lay in between.

This rearrangement joins TRBV12-5 to TRBJ2-5; 7 bases fit TRBD2. CDR3 length equals 13 residues. Germline values: CDR1 LGHNT, CDR2 FRNRAP. Losses at the gene ends were 6 bases for V and 4 bases for J; bases not matched to a gene: 5. The CDR3 DNA follows: TGTGCTAGTGGCTGGGACTATCGAGAGACCCAGTACTTC. This encodes CASGWDYRETQYF.

The gene calls are TRBV4-1 and TRBJ2-2; perhaps TRBD2 as D (6 bases). The germline CDR1 and CDR2 sequences are MGHRA and YSYEKL. This CDR3 has 15 residues. V was shortened by 2 bases and J by 3 bases, with 10 bases between the two germline ends. CDR3 amino acids: CASSQSEGYTGELFF. In DNA, the CDR3 is TGCGCCAGCAGCCAATCGGAGGGGTACACCGGGGAGCTGTTTTTT.

The rearrangement joins TRBV30 to TRBJ1-1; perhaps TRBD1 as D (6 bases). This CDR3 comprises 11 residues. The V gene lost 5 bases and the J gene lost 8 bases, with 12 bases spanning the gap. CDR1 GTSNPN and CDR2 SVGIG come from the germline V gene (reference sequence). CDR3 sequence (DNA): TGTGCCTGGCGTAAGGGGACAGAAGCTTTCTTT. Protein sequence: CAWRKGTEAFF.

The genes are TRBV11-2 and TRBJ1-1; D gene unclear. V lost 3 bases and J lost 1, with 15 bases in between. Looked up from germline, CDR1 is SGHAT and CDR2 is FQNNGV. CDR3 length: 16 amino acids. CDR3 sequence: CASSFAGRMRNTEAFF. DNA for the CDR3: TGTGCCAGCAGCTTCGCAGGTCGCATGCGGAACACTGAAGCTTTCTTT.

The chain links TRBV5-6 to TRBJ1-6, with D unresolved. The CDR3 is made up of 14 amino acids. Germline CDR1 and CDR2: SGHDT and YYEEEE. V gave up 0 bases and J gave up 10 bases, with 11 bases separating them. Here the CDR3 DNA reads TGTGCCAGCAGCTTGGCTGGGTTTGGGTCACCCCTCCACTTT. It codes for CASSLAGFGSPLHF.

V is TRBV4-3 and J is TRBJ2-2, with D maybe TRBD1 (6 bases). Germline V gene lookup returns CDR1 LGHNA and CDR2 YSLEER. The CDR3 loop spans 14 amino acids. V was clipped by 0 bases and J by 6 bases, with 8 bases between them. The CDR3 bases are TGCGCCAGCAGCCAAGACACAGGGCCCGGGGAGCTGTTTTTT. It translates to CASSQDTGPGELFF.

The chain carries TRBV9 and TRBJ2-7; D is perhaps TRBD2 (6 bases). The CDR3 runs to 14 residues. Trimming left V 6 bases short and J 4 bases short, with 17 bases between. CDR1 is SGDLS, CDR2 YYNGEE, per germline. CDR3 sequence: CASNPGASEYEQYF. The CDR3, as DNA: TGTGCCAGCAACCCTGGCGCTAGCGAGTACGAGCAGTACTTC.

For this clone: Other DNA sequences from this sample encode an identical CDR3 as well. The V gene is TRBV9, the J gene TRBJ1-1; D remains unclear. This CDR3 contains 14 residues. Germline V CDR1 and CDR2: SGDLS, YYNGEE. V lost 2 bases and J lost 0, with 8 bases in between. The CDR3 here is CASSVTGLNTEAFF. In DNA, the CDR3 is TGTGCCAGCAGCGTGACCGGTCTGAACACTGAAGCTTTCTTT.

CDR3 in DNA: TGTGCCAGCAGTGACTCGGACACCGGGGAGCTGTTTTTT. Encoded protein: CASSDSDTGELFF. This sequence joins TRBV6-4 and TRBJ2-2, with D unclear. Germline CDR1 MRHNA, CDR2 SNTAGT. The ends were cut back, 0 bases at V and 3 bases at J, with 2 bases in the middle. This CDR3 is 13 amino acids long.

The chain links TRBV7-6 to TRBJ1-1; 7 nucleotides line up with TRBD1. CDR3 length equals 14 residues. Germline V gene sequence: CDR1 SGHVS, CDR2 FNYEAQ. V lost 1 base and J lost 1; bases outside the gene matches: 0. As DNA, the CDR3 is TGTGCCAGCAGCTTAGGGGACAGGAACACTGAAGCTTTCTTT. Translation: CASSLGDRNTEAFF.

The V gene is TRBV10-3, the J gene TRBJ2-7; a possible D gene is TRBD1 (6 bases). Germline V lookup: CDR1 ENHRY, CDR2 SYGVKD. The CDR3 covers 15 residues. V lost 0 bases and J lost 3, with 12 bases in between. DNA of the CDR3: TGTGCCATCAGTGAGTCGAAACAGGGCAACTACGAGCAGTACTTC. Amino acids: CAISESKQGNYEQYF.

This chain connects TRBV6-6 to TRBJ2-7; no clear D gene. The V end was cut by 5 bases, the J end by 6 bases, with 11 bases between. The CDR3 loop spans 12 amino acids. From germline, CDR1 is MNHNY and CDR2 SVGAGI (reference sequence). In nucleotides, the CDR3 is TGTGCCAGCAGTCTACTCCGAACCGAGCAGTACTTC. This translates into CASSLLRTEQYF.

The gene calls are TRBV9 and TRBJ2-7; 7 bases are a match to TRBD2. CDR1 and CDR2 from the germline V gene are SGDLS and YYNGEE. The CDR3 has 14 residues. The ends lost 4 bases at V and 6 bases at J; junction bases unmatched: 10. CDR3 protein: CASSPSGGRGEQYF. CDR3 nucleotide sequence: TGTGCCAGCAGCCCTTCGGGAGGCCGGGGCGAGCAGTACTTC.

Relative to its sample, this clone is medium-sized. The rearrangement links TRBV19 to TRBJ2-7; no firm D call. Germline loops: CDR1 LNHDA, CDR2 SQIVND (reference sequence). V was pared by 11 bases and J by 0 bases, with 14 bases between. The CDR3 covers 13 residues. CDR3 region: CALRRNLSYEQYF. CDR3 nucleotides: TGTGCCCTGCGGCGGAACCTCTCCTACGAGCAGTACTTC.

The chain joins TRBV30 to TRBJ2-3; 9 bases line up with TRBD2. Germline trimming cut 3 bases from V and 0 bases from J; bases unmatched to any gene: 16. CDR1 and CDR2 from the germline V gene are GTSNPN and SVGIG (reference sequence). The CDR3 is 19 residues long. CDR3 bases: TGTGCCTGGAGATACCTAGCGGGACTACCCGATCCTAGCACAGATACGCAGTATTTT. Amino acids: CAWRYLAGLPDPSTDTQYF.

V is TRBV30 and J is TRBJ1-1; the match to TRBD1 covers 8 bases. CDR3 length equals 15 residues. The V and J ends lost 0 bases and 4 bases, in that order; junction bases with no gene match: 7. The germline V gene has CDR1 GTSNPN and CDR2 SVGIG (reference sequence). The CDR3 region has the DNA TGTGCCTGGAGTGTCCCTTGGACAGGGACCACTGAAGCTTTCTTT. Its translation: CAWSVPWTGTTEAFF.

The rearrangement uses TRBV19 and TRBJ1-1; D gene ambiguous. V lost 3 bases to trimming and J lost 0 bases, with 5 bases between them. The CDR3 has 13 residues. From germline, CDR1 is LNHDA and CDR2 SQIVND (reference sequence). The DNA for the CDR3 is TGTGCCAGTAGTATGTCAGTGAACACTGAAGCTTTCTTT. Translation: CASSMSVNTEAFF.

The chain combines TRBV9 with TRBJ2-3, with 10 nucleotides matching TRBD2. Germline assignment: CDR1 SGDLS and CDR2 YYNGEE. V dropped 3 bases and J dropped 5; count of bases not matched to a gene: 9. The CDR3 runs to 16 residues. The CDR3 spells CASSGLAGVRVDTQYF. CDR3 nucleotide sequence: TGTGCCAGCAGCGGGCTAGCGGGAGTTAGGGTAGATACGCAGTATTTT. The full variable domain, rest sourced from reference TRBV9 and TRBJ2-3, is DSGVTQTPKHLITATGQRVTLRCSPRSGDLSVYWYQQSLDQGLQFLIQYYNGEERAKGNILERFSAQQFPDLHSELNLSSLELGDSALYFCASSGLAGVRVDTQYFGPGTRLTVL.

This chain joins TRBV5-4 and TRBJ2-7; the match to TRBD2 covers 15 bases. Germline V gene lookup returns CDR1 SGHNT and CDR2 YYREEE (reference sequence). Trimming cost V 4 bases and J 6 bases; bases outside gene matches: 5. CDR3 length: 15 residues. The CDR3 DNA follows: TGTGCCAGCAGCCTATCGGGACTAGCGGGAGGCGAGCAGTACTTC. The encoded protein is CASSLSGLAGGEQYF.